This T cell receptor (beta chain) was captured in a study of T cell changes during pregnancy in multiple sclerosis (dated by TCRdb to about 2019). Regarding the complete study: Changes in the T cell repertoire over the course of pregnancy were examined in this study in women with multiple sclerosis.

The library was built by means of the immunoSEQ multiplex PCR assay. This is the immuneACCESS table as TCRdb keeps it, with only in-frame sequences that have V and J called. A part of the clones is gone; compared with another copy, unresolved V genes explain less than half, and the rest is unexplained. The sample table contains tens of thousands of clones; only one count was recorded for 90% of them. The ten top clones hold around a tenth of the sample. CDR1 is given as SGHNT and CDR2 as YYREEE, both from the germline V gene (reference sequence). Trimming at the junction amounts to 6 bases on V and 4 bases on J, and the germline ends lie 10 bases apart. The CDR3 measures 12 amino acids from cysteine to phenylalanine. Left in the record is the CDR3 DNA by itself, 36 bases read in frame from the first base. Worth noting for this clone: This clone's antigen is unknown. No much larger clone exists at a distance of one base, and base qualities are not known.

The material sequenced was peripheral blood, taken after pregnancy. The rearrangement joined TRBV5-4 to TRBJ1-1, with an unclear D gene assignment. The clonotype was recovered from a female donor in good health, enrolled as a control in a pregnancy study. The CDR3 protein: CASTNEGTEAFF. The DNA reads TGTGCCAGCACCAACGAGGGCACTGAAGCTTTCTTT. Where the CDR3 stops, the reference TRBV5-4 and TRBJ1-1 genes take over; the full variable domain is ETGVTQSPTHLIKTRGQQVTLRCSSQSGHNTVSWYQQALGQGPQFIFQYYREEENGRGNFPPRFSGLQFPNYSSELNVNALELDDSALYLCASTNEGTEAFFGQGTRLTVV.